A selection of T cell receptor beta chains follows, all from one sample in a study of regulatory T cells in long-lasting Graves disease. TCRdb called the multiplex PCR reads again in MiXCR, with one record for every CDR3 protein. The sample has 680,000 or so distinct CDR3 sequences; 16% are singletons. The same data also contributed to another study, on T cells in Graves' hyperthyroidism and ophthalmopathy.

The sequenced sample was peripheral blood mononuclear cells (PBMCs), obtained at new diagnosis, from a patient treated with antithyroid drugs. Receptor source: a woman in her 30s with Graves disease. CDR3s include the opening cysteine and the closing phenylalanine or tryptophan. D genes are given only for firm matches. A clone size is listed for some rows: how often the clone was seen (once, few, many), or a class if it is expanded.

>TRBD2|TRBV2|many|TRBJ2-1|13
TGTGCCAGCAGGACTAGCAGCTACAATGAGCAGTTCTTC
CASRTSSYNEQFF
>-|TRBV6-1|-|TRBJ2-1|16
TGTGCCAGCAGTGAATTGCGGGGAACCGGGGGCAATGAGCAGTTCTTC
CASSELRGTGGNEQFF
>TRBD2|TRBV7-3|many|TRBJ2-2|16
TGTGCCAGCAGCTTAAGTAGCGGGCCCGTGCCCGGGGAGCTGTTTTTT
CASSLSSGPVPGELFF
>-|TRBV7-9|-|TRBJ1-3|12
TGTGCCAGCAGCCAGCCTGGAAACACCATATATTTT
CASSQPGNTIYF
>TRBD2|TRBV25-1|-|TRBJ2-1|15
TGTGCCAGCACTGTGGCGGGAGTGTCCTACAATGAGCAGTTCTTC
CASTVAGVSYNEQFF
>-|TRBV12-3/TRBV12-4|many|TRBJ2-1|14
TGTGCCAGCAGTGCCTCTGGGACCAACAATGAGCAGTTCTTC
CASSASGTNNEQFF
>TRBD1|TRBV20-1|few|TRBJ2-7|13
TGCAGTGCCAGGGGGATTGGCGGCGACGAGCAGTACTTC
CSARGIGGDEQYF
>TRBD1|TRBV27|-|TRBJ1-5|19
TGTGCCAGCAGTCCCAACTCCGGGACAGGAGGTAATTTTTATCAGCCCCAGCATTTT
CASSPNSGTGGNFYQPQHF
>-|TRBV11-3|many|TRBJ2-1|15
TGTGCCAGCAGCTTAGGGAGGACAGCGAGCAATGAGCAGTTCTTC
CASSLGRTASNEQFF
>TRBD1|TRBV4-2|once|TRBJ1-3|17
TGTGCCAGCAGCCAAGAAGGACCGGACAGGGGGTCGGACACCATATATTTT
CASSQEGPDRGSDTIYF
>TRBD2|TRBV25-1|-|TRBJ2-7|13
TGTGCCACCGCGGCGGGGGGTGCCTACGAGCAGTACTTC
CATAAGGAYEQYF
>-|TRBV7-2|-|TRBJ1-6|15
TGTGCCAGCAGCCCCTGGGCGGGGGACGGTTCACCCCTCCACTTT
CASSPWAGDGSPLHF
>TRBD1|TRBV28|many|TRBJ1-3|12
TGTGCCAGCAGTATCCGGGACAGGCAACGTAGTTTT
CASSIRDRQRSF
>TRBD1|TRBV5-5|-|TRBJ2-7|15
TGTGCCAGCAGCTTAAGGGGACAGGGGGCCCACGAGCAGTACTTC
CASSLRGQGAHEQYF
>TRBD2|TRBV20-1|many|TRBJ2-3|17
TGCAGTGCTAGAGGGGGGGAGCGGGGTATGTCGGCAGATACGCAGTATTTT
CSARGGERGMSADTQYF
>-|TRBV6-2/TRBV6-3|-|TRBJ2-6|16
TGTGCCAGCAAAATTTTAGCGGCTGCTGGGGCCAACGTCCTGACTTTC
CASKILAAAGANVLTF
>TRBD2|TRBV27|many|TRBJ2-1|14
TGTGCCAGCACCCGGACTAGTCAGGGCAATGAGCAGTTCTTC
CASTRTSQGNEQFF